The present TCR beta chain was sequenced within a study of blood T cell repertoires in COVID-19 (dated by TCRdb to 2018 to 2020). With respect to the entire study: Samples covering the acute and convalescent phases of COVID-19 were provided by collaborators in the United States, Italy and Spain. Where available, HLA class I and class II types were taken from metadata supplied by the sample provider and were not determined by assay-based typing. The repertoires were released in a freely available public database meant as a resource for research on the immune response to SARS-CoV-2. Nearly every sample came with metadata listing a de-identified subject ID, COVID-19 status, age in years and sex. Subjects who had been exposed to COVID-19, were actively infected with it, or had recovered from it provided the deeply sampled blood TCRbeta repertoires that made up the dataset. The prospective study material was composed of cDNA or gDNA derived from T cells, B-cell-depleted T cells, or PBMCs. Samples were obtained from the ongoing ImmuneRACE study (first 160 participants) and from about 1,300 subjects provided by 6 global collaborators.

The immunoSEQ Assay, a bias-controlled multiplex PCR, was used to amplify TCRbeta CDR3 regions from genomic DNA. Concerning the study's data processing: Nucleated cell counts per sample were estimated from amplification of reference gene primers within the assay. To quantify the absolute abundance of each unique TCRbeta CDR3 rearrangement, sequence reads were collapsed and filtered. For each sample, productive Simpson clonality was calculated as the square root of Simpson's diversity index across productive rearrangements. Entries here come from immuneACCESS through TCRdb and include only in-frame sequences with V and J called. Some clones fail to appear in such tables; in the studies checked, an unresolved V gene covers under half of the shortfall, and the cause of the remainder is unknown. V, J and clone size are those of that table, while D and trimming were read from the DNA. The sample table holds 55,000 to 80,000 clones, of which roughly 80% were seen once. The biggest ten clones account for over 10% of the sample.

Whole blood was collected in K2EDTA tubes by collaborating institutions according to the institutions' own protocols. Collaborator samples were shipped for TCRbeta analysis as frozen whole blood, isolated PBMCs, or DNA extracted from either sample type. A note on this clone: Its specific antigen is unknown. No per-base quality is available; no much larger clone lies one base away.

A distance of 9 bases separates the germline ends of V and J, which lose 3 bases and 1 base respectively. The CDR3 measures 14 amino acids from cysteine to phenylalanine. Here the CDR3 DNA is all that survives: 42 bases in frame from base 1. For CDR1 and CDR2, the germline V gene lists SGHAT and FQNNGV. Study-wide findings and limitations: Clinical and demographic metadata were provided uncurated, with the amount varying by source and participant.

The TCR sequence derives from a human donor in a cohort sampled during active COVID-19. The chain employs TRBV11-2 and TRBJ1-2, with the D gene uncertain. The specimen sequenced was peripheral blood. In nucleotides, the sequence is TGTGCCAGCAGCTTGAGCAGACTTAACTATGGCTACACCTTC. Translated, this gives CASSLSRLNYGYTF.